This TCR beta chain was obtained from a study of T cell repertoires in cytomegalovirus infection. Study overall: It was the public TCR beta signatures that indicated both CMV infection and matching HLA type.

Trimming pared 4 bases from V and 3 bases from J, leaving 9 bases between. The CDR3 covers 14 residues. Germline V gene lookup returns CDR1 MNHEY and CDR2 SVGEGT. MiXCR, run by TCRdb on the reads, gives a single entry per CDR3 protein. The sample consists of about 160,000 distinct CDR3 sequences, roughly 18% of them appearing once. General study results and limits: HLA-C-restricted, CMV-specific TCR beta clonotypes were dominant ex vivo.

This clonotype was picked up a small number of times. Its antigen is not known. The sequence derives from a human donor in good health (CMV status not recorded). Some clones in this sample may be carry-over from other donors' samples. This chain connects TRBV6-2 or TRBV6-3 to TRBJ2-2; either TRBD1 or TRBD2 may supply D (5 bases each). Sequences were obtained from CD8+ T cells from PBMCs. CDR3 nucleotide sequence: TGTGCCAGCAGTTTTGGGACCCACACCGGGGAGCTGTTTTTT. It codes for CASSFGTHTGELFF.